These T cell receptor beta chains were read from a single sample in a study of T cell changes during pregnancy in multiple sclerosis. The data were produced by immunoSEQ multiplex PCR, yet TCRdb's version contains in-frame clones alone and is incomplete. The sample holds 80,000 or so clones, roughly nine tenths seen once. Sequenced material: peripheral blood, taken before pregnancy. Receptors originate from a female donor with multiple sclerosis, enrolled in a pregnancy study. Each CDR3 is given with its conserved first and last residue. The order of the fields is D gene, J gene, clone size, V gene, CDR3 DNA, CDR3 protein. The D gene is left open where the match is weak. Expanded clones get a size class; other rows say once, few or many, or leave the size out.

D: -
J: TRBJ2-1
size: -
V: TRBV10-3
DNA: TGTGCCATCAGAGCCGACAATGAGCAGTTCTTC
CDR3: CAIRADNEQFF

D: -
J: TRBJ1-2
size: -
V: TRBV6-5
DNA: TGTGCCAGCAGGGACCCGGGCAGGGTCACCTTC
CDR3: CASRDPGRVTF

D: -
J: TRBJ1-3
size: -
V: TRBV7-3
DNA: TGTGCCAGCAGCCGGGGGTTAGGAAACACCATATATTTT
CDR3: CASSRGLGNTIYF

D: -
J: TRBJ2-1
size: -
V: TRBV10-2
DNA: TGCGCCAGCCGGAGGGCACCCCTTATGGATGAGCAGTTCTTC
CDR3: CASRRAPLMDEQFF

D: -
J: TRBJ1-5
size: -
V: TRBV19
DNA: TGTGCCAGTAGTAGGGCCGTGAATCAGCCCCAGCATTTT
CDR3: CASSRAVNQPQHF

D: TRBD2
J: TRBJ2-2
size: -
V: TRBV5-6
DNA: TGTGCCAGCAGCTCCAAATTCGGTAGGGGAGGGTACACCGGGGAGCTGTTTTTT
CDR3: CASSSKFGRGGYTGELFF

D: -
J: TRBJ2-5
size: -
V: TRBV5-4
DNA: TGTGCCAGCAGCACTGGGACAGAGCCCCGGAGGGGGACCCAGTACTTC
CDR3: CASSTGTEPRRGTQYF

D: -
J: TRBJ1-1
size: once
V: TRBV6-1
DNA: TGTGCCAGCAGTGGGAACGGGGAAAAAGCTTTCTTT
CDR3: CASSGNGEKAFF

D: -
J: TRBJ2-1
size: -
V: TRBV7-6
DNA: TGTGCCAGCAGCTTAGGAGAGAGCTCCTACAATGAGCAGTTCTTC
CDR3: CASSLGESSYNEQFF

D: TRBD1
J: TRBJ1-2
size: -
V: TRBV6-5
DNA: TGTGCCAGCAGTTACACCGGGACAGATAACTATGGCTACACCTTC
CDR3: CASSYTGTDNYGYTF

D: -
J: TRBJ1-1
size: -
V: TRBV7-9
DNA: TGTGCCAGCAGCTCCCTGGCGTCCCTCGGGGCTTTCTTT
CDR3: CASSSLASLGAFF

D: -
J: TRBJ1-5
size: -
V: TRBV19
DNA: TGTGCCAGTAGCCTGACAGCTCATAATCAGCCCCAGCATTTT
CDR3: CASSLTAHNQPQHF

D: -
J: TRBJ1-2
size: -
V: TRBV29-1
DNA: TGCAGCGTTGACGGGGACTATGGCTACACCTTC
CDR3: CSVDGDYGYTF

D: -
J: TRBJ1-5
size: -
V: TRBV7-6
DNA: TGTGCCAGCAGCTTAGGGGCAGGCTCCAATCAGCCCCAGCATTTT
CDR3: CASSLGAGSNQPQHF

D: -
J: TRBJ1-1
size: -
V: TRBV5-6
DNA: TGTGCCAGCAGCTCCGGGGGGGAAACAGAGGTGGCTTTCTTT
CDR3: CASSSGGETEVAFF

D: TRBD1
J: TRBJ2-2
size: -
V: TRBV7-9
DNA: TGTGCCAGCAGCTTAGGGACAGGGTACACCGGGGAGCTGTTTTTT
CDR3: CASSLGTGYTGELFF

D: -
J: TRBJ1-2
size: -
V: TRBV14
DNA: TGTGCCAGCAGCCAAGACAGAGGGTTAGTCTATGGCTACACCTTC
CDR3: CASSQDRGLVYGYTF

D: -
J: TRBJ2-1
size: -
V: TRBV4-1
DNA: TGCGCCAGCAGCCCAGGCCAGGGTGGCTCCTACAATGAGCAGTTCTTC
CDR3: CASSPGQGGSYNEQFF

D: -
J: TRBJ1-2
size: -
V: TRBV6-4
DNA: TGTGCCAGCAGTGATAGGCCCGGGAAGGCTAACTATGGCTACACCTTC
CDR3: CASSDRPGKANYGYTF

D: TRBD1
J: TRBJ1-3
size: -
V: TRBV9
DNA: TGTGCCAGCAGCGCATACCCGGGACAGGGGAGCTCTGGAAACACCATATATTTT
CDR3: CASSAYPGQGSSGNTIYF

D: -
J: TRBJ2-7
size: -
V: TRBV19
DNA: TGTGCCAGTAGTATAGGGGGGGGCTTCGAGCAGTACTTC
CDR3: CASSIGGGFEQYF

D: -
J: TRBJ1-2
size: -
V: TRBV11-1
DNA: TGTGCCAGCAGCTTAGGTCCAAACAGGGACTATGGCTACACCTTC
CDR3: CASSLGPNRDYGYTF

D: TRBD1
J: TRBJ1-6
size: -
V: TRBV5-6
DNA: TGTGCCAGCAGCTCCCAGGGGGCCAATTTCGGCTCCTATAATTCACCCCTCCACTTT
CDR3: CASSSQGANFGSYNSPLHF

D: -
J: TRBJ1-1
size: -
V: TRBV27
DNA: TGTGCCAGCAGTTCCCTGAGCGGCCGGGGAGCTTTCTTT
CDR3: CASSSLSGRGAFF

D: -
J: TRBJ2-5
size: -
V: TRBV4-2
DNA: TGTGCCAGCAGCCAAGATCCACAGGCCCCCCAGCAGACCCAGTACTTC
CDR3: CASSQDPQAPQQTQYF

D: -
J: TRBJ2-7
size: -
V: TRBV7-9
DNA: TGTGCCAGCAGCTCCCTTAGCATCGGGGAGGAGCAGTACTTC
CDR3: CASSSLSIGEEQYF

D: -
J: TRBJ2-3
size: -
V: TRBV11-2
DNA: TGTGCCAGCAGAGTGGGCGGGCTAGACACAGATACGCAGTATTTT
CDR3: CASRVGGLDTDTQYF